These 28 T cell receptor delta chains were all obtained from the same sample, sequenced in a study of human gamma delta and Vdelta1 T cells. With CATT, TCRdb re-called clones from the PCR reads. The data hold 4,000 or so delta-chain clones, with roughly 25% observed a single time. Sequencing was performed on naive CD27+ Vdelta1 gamma-delta T cells from blood. Every receptor here comes from a human donor in good health.

This clone was observed a handful of times. A far larger clone is just one base off, so this is likely a read error. This sample also contains other DNA sequences that code for the same CDR3. The rearrangement uses TRDV1 and TRDJ1; 13 bases match TRDD3. The V gene's germline CDR1 is TSWWSYY and CDR2 QGS. CDR3 size: 22 residues. The CDR3 sequence is CALGELPLPALLGDTRSDKLIF. Written as DNA, the CDR3 is TGTGCTCTAGGGGAACTTCCCCTCCCTGCCCTACTGGGGGATACGCGATCCGATAAACTCATCTTT.

This clone was observed a few times. Being one base from a much bigger clone, this may be a read error. Other DNA sequences in this specimen translate into the identical CDR3. This chain joins TRDV1 and TRDJ1; 7 nucleotides agree with TRDD3. The CDR3 runs 21 residues. CDR1 and CDR2 from the germline V gene are TSWWSYY and QGS. V shed 0 bases and J 0 bases; nucleotides not matched to a gene: 19. CDR3 in DNA: TGTGCTCTTGGGGAACTCGATGGTATTTTTGGCGGGGGATGGAACACCGATAAACTCATCTTT. Residues: CALGELDGIFGGGWNTDKLIF.

This clone was found a few times. The protein in TCRdb stems from a much larger clone and differs at residue 11 from this DNA's translation, likely a read error; here the protein is translated from the DNA. V gene TRDV1 combines with J gene TRDJ1, with D perhaps TRDD2 (5 bases). Germline CDR1 reads TSWWSYY; CDR2 reads QGS. Trimming shortened V by 0 bases and J by 0 bases, and 23 bases separated the two germline ends. This CDR3 contains 20 residues. The CDR3 DNA reads as TGTGCTCTTGGGGAACTATGCACCTACGATGTTGGAAAGTACACCGATAAACTCATCTTT. This encodes CALGELCTYDVGKYTDKLIF.

Concerning this clone: TCRdb's protein, taken from a much larger clone, differs from this DNA's translation at residue 7, likely owing to a read error; the protein displayed comes from the DNA. The chain couples TRDV1 to TRDJ1, with 10 nucleotides matching TRDD3. Germline V gene lookup returns CDR1 TSWWSYY and CDR2 QGS. V gave up 0 bases and J gave up 10 bases; unmatched junction bases: 20. The CDR3 loop spans 19 amino acids. In DNA, the CDR3 is TGTGCTCTTGGGGAACTCGGGCGTCCTATCTGGCTGGGGGATAGGTTACTCATCTTT. Translation: CALGELGRPIWLGDRLLIF.

This clone is deemed medium-sized (0.01 to 0.1%). The gene calls are TRDV1 and TRDJ1, with 11 bases matching TRDD3. There are 22 residues in the CDR3. V lost 3 bases and J lost 3; bases outside the gene matches: 24. CDR1 is TSWWSYY, CDR2 QGS, per germline. The CDR3 sequence is CALGELKSFPQNWGIWADKLIF. The CDR3 nucleotides read TGTGCTCTTGGGGAGCTAAAGTCTTTCCCACAAAACTGGGGGATATGGGCCGATAAACTCATCTTT.

This clone has more than one count but fewer than ten. The protein held in TCRdb is that of a much larger clone and does not match this DNA's translation at residue 13, likely because of a read error; the protein shown is translated from the DNA. This sequence joins TRDV1 and TRDJ1; TRDD3 matches at 8 bases. Germline-derived CDR1 and CDR2 are TSWWSYY and QGS. The CDR3 has 19 amino acids. V gave up 4 bases and J gave up 0 bases; unmatched junction bases: 16. The CDR3 nucleotides read TGTGCTCTTGGGGCCTATAGAATACTGGGGGCCCCGCACACCGATAAACTCATCTTT. Protein product: CALGAYRILGAPHTDKLIF.

This clone was recorded a few times. A read error is the likely source, as a far larger clone sits one nucleotide away. The same CDR3 arises from other DNA sequences in this sample as well. The chain uses TRDV1 and TRDJ1, with 9 bases fitting TRDD3. The V gene's germline CDR1 is TSWWSYY and CDR2 QGS. The CDR3 runs 20 residues. In nucleotides, the CDR3 is TGCGCTCTTGGGGCCCCCACTCTCAAGTACTGGGGGAGGTACACCGATAAACTCATCTTT. Translating gives CALGAPTLKYWGRYTDKLIF.

Comments on this clone: Since a far larger clone is one base different, this is likely a read error. J is TRDJ1 and V is TRDV1, with TRDD2 matching over 9 bases. The germline V gene has CDR1 TSWWSYY and CDR2 QGS. The CDR3 is 25 residues long. The V and J ends lost 4 bases and 0 bases, in that order; junction bases with no gene match: 33. CDR3 in amino acids: CALGGISALAFLRLGPMDNTDKLIF. CDR3 in DNA: TGTGCTCTTGGGGGCATCTCAGCCCTGGCCTTCCTACGTTTAGGGCCCATGGATAACACCGATAAACTCATCTTT.

The V and J genes are TRDV1 and TRDJ1; D may be TRDD2 (5 bases). This CDR3 region has 15 residues. Germline CDR1 and CDR2: TSWWSYY and QGS. Trimming removed 4 bases from V and 0 bases from J, with 12 bases in between. The DNA for the CDR3 is TGTGCTCTTGGGGGCGTACTTCCGAACACCGATAAACTCATCTTT. It encodes CALGGVLPNTDKLIF.

The chain employs TRDV1 and TRDJ1; TRDD3 aligns across 12 bases. CDR1 and CDR2 from the germline V gene are TSWWSYY and QGS. The CDR3 sequence is 22 residues long. Trimming cost V 2 bases and J 3 bases; bases outside gene matches: 22. The CDR3 coding sequence is TGTGCTCTTGGGGAAATCGGGTTACCCCCAGTGCTGGGGGATACGCTCGCCGATAAACTCATCTTT. Translating gives CALGEIGLPPVLGDTLADKLIF.

Concerning this clone itself: An end of the junction does not agree with germline; a read error may underlie this. The same CDR3 also results from other DNA sequences found in this sample. V and J are TRDV1 and TRDJ1; 9 nucleotides line up with TRDD3. In germline, CDR1 is TSWWSYY, CDR2 QGS. CDR3 length equals 24 residues. The CDR3 nucleotides read TGTGCTCTTGGGGAACTCAGAGACTTCCTGGCGGGGATGGGGGATAACCCGTACACCGATAAACTCATTTTT. Translating it yields CALGELRDFLAGMGDNPYTDKLIF.

This clone was seen a few times. With a far larger clone one base away, a read error is the likely cause. This chain uses TRDV1 with TRDJ1; D possibly corresponds to TRDD2 (9 bases). Per germline, CDR1 TSWWSYY and CDR2 QGS. The CDR3 is 24 residues long. In nucleotides, the CDR3 is TGTGCTCTTGGGGATCTCCCTCGCCCTTCCTACAGGTGGGGGATTCACTATTACACCGCTAAACTCATCTTT. Protein sequence: CALGDLPRPSYRWGIHYYTAKLIF.

This clone was counted a few times. TCRdb's protein for this DNA is that of a much larger clone and differs from the translation at residue 11, likely a read error; the protein shown is the DNA translation. V and J are TRDV1 and TRDJ1; 10 nucleotides line up with TRDD3. Germline V gene data show CDR1 as TSWWSYY and CDR2 as QGS. This CDR3 comprises 22 residues. V lost 2 bases to trimming and J lost 4 bases; unmatched junction nucleotides: 25. CDR3 amino acids: CALGEFFTVSPWGINRGDKLIF. Here the CDR3 DNA reads TGTGCTCTTGGGGAATTCTTTACTGTTAGCCCCTGGGGGATAAACAGGGGCGATAAACTCATCTTT.

This clone has only one observation. The rearrangement uses TRDV1 and TRDJ1; TRDD3 agrees at 9 bases. The junction had 12 bases not matched to a gene; V was cut back by 0 bases and J by 1 base. The CDR3 sequence is 19 residues long. CDR1 is TSWWSYY and CDR2 is QGS in the germline V gene. CDR3 DNA sequence: TGTGCTCTTGGGGAACTGACCTTGGGGGGATACTTGGTCACCGATAAACTCATCTTT. It translates to CALGELTLGGYLVTDKLIF.

This clone has just a few counts. The chain joins TRDV1 to TRDJ1, with D possibly called TRDD2 or TRDD3 (5 bases each). CDR1 and CDR2 (germline): TSWWSYY, QGS. This CDR3 has 19 residues. The V gene lost 9 bases and the J gene lost 0 bases, with 29 bases spanning the gap. The CDR3 DNA sequence: TGTGCTCTCTCCCTTCATATCCTATCTGGGACCTCGTACACCGATAAACTCATCTTT. Translated, it gives CALSLHILSGTSYTDKLIF.

On this clone: For this DNA, TCRdb reports the protein of a much larger clone, which diverges at residue 12, most likely from a read error; the protein presented here is translated directly from the DNA. V gene TRDV1 combines with J gene TRDJ1; D may be TRDD2 (9 bases). Trimming stripped 2 bases from V and 3 bases from J, with 28 bases between. The germline gives CDR1 TSWWSYY, CDR2 QGS. This CDR3 is built from 20 residues. The DNA for the CDR3 is TGTGCTCTTGGGGAAAGATCCTTCCTACGGAGCCGGGGGATAGCCGATAAACTCATCTTT. Translation gives CALGERSFLRSRGIADKLIF.

By sample share, this clone is medium-sized. A far bigger clonotype differs at one base, so this is likely a read error. This sequence joins TRDV1 and TRDJ1, with 8 bases aligning to TRDD3. Germline CDR1 TSWWSYY, CDR2 QGS. This CDR3 is built from 19 residues. V was clipped by 9 bases and J by 2 bases; unmatched bases: 23. For the CDR3, the DNA is TGTGCTCTGGACCTCCCTTCCCTATCCTTACTGGGGGGTACCGATAAACTCATCTTT. Translated: CALDLPSLSLLGGTDKLIF.

This clone turned up a few times. This may stem from a read error, because a much larger clone lies one nucleotide away. The genes are TRDV1 and TRDJ1, with D uncertain. V lost 4 bases and J lost 0, with 18 bases in between. Germline CDR1 TSWWSYY, CDR2 QGS. This CDR3 spans 17 amino acids. The CDR3 coding sequence is TGTGCTCTTGGGGCACACTGTGTCCCCCGCTACACCGATAAACTCATCTTT. Protein sequence: CALGAHCVPRYTDKLIF.

By share of the sample, this clone is large. Within the sample, other DNA sequences also encode this same CDR3. V and J are TRDV1 and TRDJ1, with 7 bases lining up with TRDD3. V lost 0 bases and J lost 3; bases outside the gene matches: 16. CDR1 is TSWWSYY, CDR2 QGS, per germline. The CDR3 extends over 19 amino acids. The chain's CDR3 is CALGELRPLSLWGSDKLIF. For the CDR3, the DNA is TGTGCTCTTGGGGAACTCCGTCCCCTTAGTCTCTGGGGGTCCGATAAACTCATCTTT.

This clone counts as medium-sized. A read error is likely here: a far larger clone is one base away. Other DNA sequences within the sample encode an identical CDR3. This chain links TRDV1 with TRDJ1; TRDD3 matches at 10 bases. The germline V gene encodes CDR1 TSWWSYY and CDR2 QGS. After removal of 9 bases from V and 2 bases from J, the junction contained 21 bases not matched to a gene. CDR3 length: 19 residues. In DNA, the CDR3 is TGTGCTCTGGACCTCCCTTCCCTGTCCTTACTGGGGGATACCGATAAACTCATCTTT. Its translation: CALDLPSLSLLGDTDKLIF.

The chain combines TRDV1 with TRDJ1; D not certain. Germline loops: CDR1 TSWWSYY, CDR2 QGS. V was pared by 1 base and J by 8 bases, with 23 bases between. This CDR3 has 17 amino acids. The CDR3 here is CALGERSALSYLLKLIF. The CDR3 coding sequence is TGTGCTCTTGGGGAACGCAGCGCCCTTTCGTACTTATTAAAACTCATCTTT.

Remarks on this clone: Only one base separates this from a far larger clonotype, so it likely reflects a read error. This specimen includes other DNA sequences encoding the same CDR3. This chain links TRDV1 with TRDJ1; the match to TRDD3 covers 10 bases. The CDR3 has 28 amino acids. Germline CDR1 is TSWWSYY and CDR2 is QGS. Trimming removed 1 base from V and 0 bases from J; junction bases left unmatched: 38. The CDR3: CALGERNRPLSNEVSTGGSPRYTDKLIF. The CDR3 DNA is TGTGCTCTTGGGGAACGAAATCGTCCCTTATCCAACGAGGTTTCTACTGGGGGATCCCCGCGCTACACCGATAAACTCATCTTT.

This clone has more than one count but fewer than ten. A read error is likely here: a far larger clone is one base away. V usage is TRDV1 and J usage is TRDJ1; TRDD3 aligns across 10 bases. Losses at the gene ends were 2 bases for V and 0 bases for J; bases not matched to a gene: 36. The CDR3 runs to 27 residues. Germline V gene lookup returns CDR1 TSWWSYY and CDR2 QGS. The CDR3, as DNA: TGTGCTCTTGGGGAAACGGATTCAGCTAGCCCTCGCCTTATACCGGGGGATACGGGCGGGTACACCGATAAACTCATCTTT. Translating it yields CALGETDSASPRLIPGDTGGYTDKLIF.

This clone has just a few counts. It differs at one base from a far larger clone, so likely a read error. Other DNA sequences in the sample encode the same CDR3. V gene TRDV1 combines with J gene TRDJ1; 13 bases map to TRDD3. Per the germline V gene, CDR1 is TSWWSYY and CDR2 is QGS. The CDR3 has 22 residues. The V and J ends lost 0 bases and 5 bases, in that order; junction bases with no gene match: 21. The CDR3, as DNA: TGTGCTCTTGGGGAACTTCCCCTCCCTGCCCTACTGGGGGATACGCGATCTGATAAACTCATCTTT. It encodes CALGELPLPALLGDTRSDKLIF.

This clone was seen only a few times. The chain recombines TRDV1 with TRDJ1; 10 nucleotides line up with TRDD3. This CDR3 has 17 amino acids. V was pared by 4 bases and J by 0 bases, with 8 bases of the junction left unmatched. Germline CDR1 TSWWSYY, CDR2 QGS. The CDR3 DNA reads as TGTGCTCTTGGGGTATTTCCTACTGGGGGATACACCGATAAACTCATCTTT. Its protein is CALGVFPTGGYTDKLIF.

This clone was counted between two and nine times. V is TRDV1 and J is TRDJ1; 13 bases fit TRDD3. J gave up 9 bases and V 4 bases, and 11 bases lay outside the gene matches. CDR3 length: 16 residues. Germline loops: CDR1 TSWWSYY, CDR2 QGS. The CDR3 region is CALGAFLLGDTGELIF. CDR3 bases: TGTGCTCTTGGGGCCTTCCTACTGGGGGATACGGGAGAACTCATCTTT.

This clone has a handful of counts. A read error is likely here: a far larger clone is one base away. The sample contains more than one DNA sequence encoding this CDR3. The chain employs TRDV1 and TRDJ1, with TRDD3 matching 9 bases. The V segment lost 2 bases and the J segment 0 bases; nucleotides outside the gene matches: 19. The CDR3 consists of 21 residues. Germline V lookup: CDR1 TSWWSYY, CDR2 QGS. CDR3 in amino acids: CALGESSLRTWGIWDTDKLIF. As DNA, the CDR3 is TGTGCTCTTGGGGAATCATCCCTCCGGACGTGGGGGATATGGGACACCGATAAACTCATCTTT.

This clone was recorded a few times. A far more abundant clone sits one base away, making this likely a read error. The chain uses TRDV1 and TRDJ1, with TRDD3 matching 9 bases. Germline values: CDR1 TSWWSYY, CDR2 QGS. The CDR3 totals 21 residues. V lost 2 bases to trimming and J lost 0 bases; unmatched junction nucleotides: 19. The CDR3 sequence: CALGESPLRTWGIWDTDKLIF. In nucleotides, the CDR3 is TGTGCTCTTGGGGAATCCCCCCTCCGGACGTGGGGGATATGGGACACCGATAAACTCATCTTT.